Shown below are 16 T cell receptor beta chains from a single sample sequenced in a study of blood T cell repertoires in COVID-19. Some clones are missing from TCRdb's copy, which holds only in-frame ones; the method was immunoSEQ multiplex PCR. The sample carries some 48,000 clones, roughly nine tenths recorded once. Sequenced material: peripheral blood. The receptors here all came from a human donor in a cohort sampled during active COVID-19.

The chain links TRBV6-5 to TRBJ2-2; D is undetermined. The CDR3 sequence is 13 residues long. The V gene's germline CDR1 is MNHEY and CDR2 SVGAGI. V dropped 2 bases and J dropped 5 bases, with 6 bases sitting between them. The CDR3 DNA reads TGTGCCAGCAGTTACGCGGCGACCGGGGAGCTGTTTTTT. This translates into CASSYAATGELFF.

The rearrangement uses TRBV14 and TRBJ1-5; D gene uncertain. V dropped 1 base and J dropped 4 bases, with 5 bases sitting between them. The CDR3 length is 13 residues. Germline loops: CDR1 SGHDN, CDR2 FVKESK. Here the CDR3 DNA reads TGTGCCAGCAGCCAAGGCGGTAATCAGCCCCAGCATTTT. This sequence encodes CASSQGGNQPQHF.

The chain uses TRBV5-8 and TRBJ2-7; the D is unclear. V was clipped by 1 base and J by 3 bases, with 8 bases between them. The CDR3 extends over 13 amino acids. CDR1 SGHTS and CDR2 YDEGEE come from the germline V gene. This CDR3 is CASSLYASYEQYF. The CDR3, as DNA: TGTGCCAGCAGCTTGTATGCTAGCTACGAGCAGTACTTC.

The gene calls are TRBV19 and TRBJ1-3; 8 nucleotides line up with TRBD1. There are 15 residues in the CDR3. V trimming: 8 bases; J trimming: 4 bases; junction bases outside the gene matches: 10. The V gene's germline CDR1 is LNHDA and CDR2 SQIVND (reference sequence). CDR3 region: CASQDRGRRGNTIYF. CDR3 bases: TGTGCCAGTCAAGACAGGGGCCGCAGGGGAAACACCATATATTTT.

V usage is TRBV15 and J usage is TRBJ2-1; D remains unclear. This CDR3 is 16 amino acids long. Germline-derived CDR1 and CDR2 are LNHNV and YYDKDF (reference sequence). Trimming cost V 8 bases and J 0 bases, with 17 bases left between them. The CDR3 here is CATSADRSSSYNEQFF. CDR3 nucleotides: TGTGCCACCTCAGCAGATCGGAGTTCCTCCTACAATGAGCAGTTCTTC. Full variable domain (outside the CDR3, taken from reference TRBV15 and TRBJ2-1): DAMVIQNPRYQVTQFGKPVTLSCSQTLNHNVMYWYQQKSSQAPKLLFHYYDKDFNNEADTPDNFQSRRPNTSFCFLDIRSPGLGDTAMYLCATSADRSSSYNEQFFGPGTRLTVL.

The chain combines TRBV7-2 with TRBJ1-6; 7 nucleotides match TRBD1. The CDR3 runs to 15 residues. CDR1 SGHTA and CDR2 FQGNSA come from the germline V gene. V was clipped by 1 base and J by 7 bases; unmatched bases: 4. CDR3 sequence reads: CASSLETGKNSPLHF. In DNA, the CDR3 is TGTGCCAGCAGCTTAGAGACAGGGAAAAATTCACCCCTCCACTTT.

This chain links TRBV7-6 with TRBJ2-3, with TRBD1 identical over 7 bases. This CDR3 contains 16 residues. Germline V gives CDR1 SGHVS, CDR2 FNYEAQ. Germline trimming cut 6 bases from V and 2 bases from J; bases unmatched to any gene: 11. Here the CDR3 DNA reads TGTGCCAGCAGTTCCCCTGAGGGACAGCACACAGATACGCAGTATTTT. As protein: CASSSPEGQHTDTQYF.

The chain combines TRBV15 with TRBJ2-1; 9 bases are shared with TRBD2. Germline values: CDR1 LNHNV, CDR2 YYDKDF (reference sequence). Trimming cost V 5 bases and J 3 bases; bases outside gene matches: 5. This CDR3 comprises 15 residues. The CDR3 nucleotides are TGTGCCACCAGCTCCCAGCGGGGGGTCTACAATGAGCAGTTCTTC. This translates into CATSSQRGVYNEQFF.

V is TRBV5-1 and J is TRBJ1-5; perhaps TRBD1 as D (5 bases). Looked up from germline, CDR1 is SGHRS and CDR2 is YFSETQ. V shed 0 bases and J shed 2 bases, with 9 bases lying between them. The CDR3 has 15 amino acids. The CDR3 is CASSLGGDRNQPQHF. The CDR3 DNA reads as TGCGCCAGCAGCTTGGGGGGGGATCGCAATCAGCCCCAGCATTTT.

The V gene is TRBV6-5, the J gene TRBJ2-1; the D gene is possibly TRBD1 (5 bases). Looked up from germline, CDR1 is MNHEY and CDR2 is SVGAGI. The CDR3 has 13 amino acids. The V end lost 6 bases, the J end lost 9 bases, and 15 bases lay between the germline ends. The CDR3 DNA sequence: TGTGCCAGCAGGCCCCGTCAGGGCGGTGAGCAGTTCTTC. The encoded protein is CASRPRQGGEQFF.

This clone was found once. This sequence joins TRBV12-3 or TRBV12-4 and TRBJ2-5; no definite D call. The CDR3 totals 13 residues. Trimming pared 7 bases from V and 2 bases from J, leaving 11 bases between. CDR3 in DNA: TGTGCCAGCACCCCCTCCGAGCAAGAGACCCAGTACTTC. This gives the protein CASTPSEQETQYF.

This clone appeared a single time. The J gene is TRBJ2-2, the V gene TRBV5-1; TRBD2 agrees at 8 bases. Unmatched junction bases numbered 7, after V lost 7 bases and J lost 5 bases. CDR1 is SGHRS and CDR2 is YFSETQ in the germline V gene. The CDR3 is 14 amino acids. The CDR3 nucleotides read TGCGCCAGCGCCGGGAGGGCCGGGACCGGGGAGCTGTTTTTT. Protein product: CASAGRAGTGELFF.

The chain is built from TRBV29-1 and TRBJ2-1; D unresolved. Per the germline V gene, CDR1 is SQVTM and CDR2 is ANQGSEA. Trimming removed 2 bases from V and 3 bases from J, with 5 bases in between. The CDR3 covers 12 residues. CDR3 sequence reads: CSVEIYYNEQFF. The CDR3 DNA reads TGCAGCGTTGAAATATACTACAATGAGCAGTTCTTC.

V is TRBV6-2 or TRBV6-3 and J is TRBJ1-6, with 10 bases that match TRBD1. CDR3 length: 20 amino acids. V lost 1 base, J lost 14 bases, and 23 bases stayed unmatched. Germline V gene data show CDR1 as MNHEY and CDR2 as SVGEGT. The CDR3 loop reads CASSYYPPEEDRGARMALHF. The CDR3 coding sequence is TGTGCCAGCAGTTACTACCCACCTGAGGAGGACAGGGGGGCTCGGATGGCCCTCCACTTT.

This clone was detected a few times. The chain combines TRBV25-1 with TRBJ1-6, with D possibly matching TRBD1 (5 bases). The V and J ends lost 2 bases and 8 bases respectively, with 13 bases between them. CDR1 MGHDK and CDR2 SYGVNS come from the germline V gene. The CDR3 has 15 amino acids. CDR3 coding DNA: TGTGCCAGCAGTGAACTTAGCAGGGCTGATTCACCCCTCCACTTT. Its translation is CASSELSRADSPLHF.

The chain combines TRBV27 with TRBJ2-7; 10 nucleotides align to TRBD1. The germline V gene encodes CDR1 MNHEY and CDR2 SMNVEV (reference sequence). The V and J ends lost 3 bases and 4 bases, in that order; junction bases with no gene match: 6. This CDR3 has 15 residues. CDR3 sequence (DNA): TGTGCCAGCAGTTTCTTCGGGACAGGGGAGTACGAGCAGTACTTC. It is translated as CASSFFGTGEYEQYF.